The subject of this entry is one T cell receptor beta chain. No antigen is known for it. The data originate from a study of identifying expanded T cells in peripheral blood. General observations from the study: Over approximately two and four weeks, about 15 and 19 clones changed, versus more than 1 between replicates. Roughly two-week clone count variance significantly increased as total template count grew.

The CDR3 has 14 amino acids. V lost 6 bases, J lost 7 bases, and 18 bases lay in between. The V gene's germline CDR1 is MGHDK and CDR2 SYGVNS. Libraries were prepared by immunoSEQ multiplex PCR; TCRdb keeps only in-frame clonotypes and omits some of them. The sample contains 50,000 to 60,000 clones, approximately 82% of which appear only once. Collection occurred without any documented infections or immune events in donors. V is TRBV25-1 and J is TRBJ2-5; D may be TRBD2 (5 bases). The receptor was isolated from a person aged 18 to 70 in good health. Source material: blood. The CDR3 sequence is CASSGSGSLGTQYF. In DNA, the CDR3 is TGTGCCAGCAGCGGCAGTGGGAGTCTGGGGACCCAGTACTTC. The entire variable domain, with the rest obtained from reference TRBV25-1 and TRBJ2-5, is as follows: EADIYQTPRYLVIGTGKKITLECSQTMGHDKMYWYQQDPGMELHLIHYSYGVNSTEKGDLSSESTVSRIRTEHFPLTLESARPSHTSQYLCASSGSGSLGTQYFGPGTRLLVL.